This T cell receptor beta chain originates from a study of Graves' ophthalmopathy and Graves' hyperthyroidism. Patients were diagnosed from clinical symptoms, serum thyroxine, TRAb, thyroid ultrasound and orbital computed tomography. The germline gives CDR1 MNHEY, CDR2 SMNVEV (reference sequence). V was cut by 6 bases and J by 3 bases, with 15 bases left in between. The CDR3 has 14 residues. This clonotype was counted between two and nine times. The TCR beta CDR3 regions underwent amplification from RNA transcripts. An opening RT-PCR round employed HTBI primers and preceded a second-round multiplex PCR. TCRdb itself ran the multiplex PCR reads through MiXCR, one entry per CDR3 protein. The sample shows hundreds of thousands of distinct CDR3 sequences, around 15% of them seen only once.

The receptor was isolated from a woman aged 30 to 39 with Graves' ophthalmopathy. The chain employs TRBV27 and TRBJ2-7, with D unclear. Material: blood. The CDR3 region has the DNA TGTGCCAGCAGCTTGTCGGGCGCCCTCTACGAGCAGTACTTC. Its translation is CASSLSGALYEQYF.